The T cell receptor (beta chain) described here comes from a study of blood T cell repertoires in COVID-19. For the study at large: The cDNA or gDNA used as material had been derived from T cells, B-cell-depleted T cells, or PBMCs.

As handled by the study authors: For nucleated cells, counts were estimated from reference gene primer amplification. This table comes from immunoSEQ multiplex PCR, and its TCRdb copy is limited to in-frame clones, with some not included. The D gene and trimming were derived from the DNA, and the V and J assignments and clone size from that table. The sample lists 300,000 to 500,000 clones; roughly 90% were seen once. Participants spanned ages about 18 to 100 years and resided in fewer than 30 US areas. Germline assignment: CDR1 SGDLS and CDR2 YYNGEE. CDR3 size: 15 residues. Trimming took 4 bases from V and 5 from J; bases not matched to a gene: 6.

The V call is TRBV9, the J call TRBJ2-7; 13 bases agree with TRBD2. This TCR was sampled from a woman in her thirties with acute COVID-19. The sequencing sample was made of PBMCs or T cells enriched from blood (not recorded which). The DNA of the CDR3 is TGTGCCAGCAGCCCATCCGGGACTAGCGGGGACGAGCAGTACTTC. It translates to CASSPSGTSGDEQYF.